The T cell receptor beta chain described here comes from a study of blood T cell repertoires in COVID-19 (TCRdb year 2020). Study-wide context: Collaborator samples came from the United States, Italy and Spain and covered acute and convalescent phases of COVID-19. The material from the prospective study consisted of cDNA or gDNA derived from T cells, B-cell-depleted T cells, or PBMCs. The dataset comprised deeply sampled blood TCRbeta repertoires from subjects exposed to, actively infected with, or recovered from COVID-19. The repertoires were released in a freely available public database meant as a resource for research on the immune response to SARS-CoV-2. Samples came from the ongoing ImmuneRACE study (first 160 participants) plus 1,254 subjects from 6 global collaborators. Sample metadata almost always included a de-identified subject ID, COVID-19 status, age in years and sex. Where available, HLA class I and class II types were taken from metadata supplied by the sample provider and were not determined by assay-based typing. Summary of the overall study and its limitations: The quantity of clinical and demographic metadata differed by source and by participant and was supplied without curation.

In its sample, this clone was seen once. Its target antigen remains unknown. No much larger clone exists at a distance of one base, and base qualities are not known. A second Seattle source provided samples from volunteer blood donors who had recovered from COVID-19. Whole blood was collected in K2EDTA tubes by collaborating institutions according to the institutions' own protocols. For TCRbeta analysis, collaborators shipped samples as frozen whole blood, isolated PBMCs, or DNA extracted from either of those sample types. TCRbeta CDR3 regions were amplified from genomic DNA by means of the immunoSEQ Assay, a bias-controlled multiplex PCR. On the study's bioinformatics: Nucleated cell counts per sample were estimated from amplification of reference gene primers within the assay. To quantify the absolute abundance of each unique TCRbeta CDR3 rearrangement, sequence reads were collapsed and filtered. Productive Simpson clonality was computed per sample as the square root of Simpson's diversity index over productive rearrangements. TCRdb's version of the immuneACCESS table is confined to in-frame rearrangements and falls short of the full clone set. An unresolved V gene accounts for under half of the shortfall where checked; the remainder is of unknown origin. The V and J calls and clone size come from that table; D and trimming were worked out from the DNA. The sample profile shows 300,000 to 400,000 clones; more than 75% of them were found once. The ten biggest clones cover around 3.5% of the sample.

Sequences SGHTA (CDR1) and FQGNSA (CDR2) are obtained from the germline V gene. V was cut back by 1 base and J by 8 bases, leaving a gap of 12 bases between them. The CDR3 holds 14 amino acids from the cysteine to the phenylalanine. The read is trimmed to its CDR3 DNA, 42 bases read in frame from base 1. This TCR was recovered from a woman under 30 who had recovered from COVID-19. The sequence joins TRBV7-2 to TRBJ2-1; D gene: possibly TRBD1, on 5 matching bases. Sequenced: peripheral blood. CDR3 reads: CASSLGQGRDEQFF. The sequenced DNA: TGTGCCAGCAGCTTAGGCCAGGGTCGGGATGAGCAGTTCTTC.